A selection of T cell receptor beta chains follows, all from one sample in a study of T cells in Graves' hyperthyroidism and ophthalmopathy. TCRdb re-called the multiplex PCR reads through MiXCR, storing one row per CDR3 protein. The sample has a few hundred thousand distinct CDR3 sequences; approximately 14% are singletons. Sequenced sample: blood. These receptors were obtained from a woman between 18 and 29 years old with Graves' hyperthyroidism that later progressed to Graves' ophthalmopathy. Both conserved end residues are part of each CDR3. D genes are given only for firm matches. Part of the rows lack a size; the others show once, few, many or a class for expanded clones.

CATSEYYSVERASTDTQYF	TRBJ2-3	-	TRBV24-1	-
CASSHLHRTDTEAFF	TRBJ1-1	-	TRBV4-3	many
CASSDYNYGYTF	TRBJ1-2	-	TRBV6-1	many
CASRAPGVTQYF	TRBJ2-3	-	TRBV28	many
CASSASGRGETQYF	TRBJ2-5	TRBD2	TRBV9	-
CASSFLSGGANYGYTF	TRBJ1-2	-	TRBV5-4	many
CSASSARGADTQYF	TRBJ2-3	-	TRBV20-1	-
CASSPSGGGAGYNEQFF	TRBJ2-1	TRBD2	TRBV7-3	-
CASSKQGSSYNEQFF	TRBJ2-1	-	TRBV27	many
CASSRRDSPVEQYF	TRBJ2-7	-	TRBV3-1	many
CASSLGWIPQYF	TRBJ2-5	-	TRBV7-6	many
CASRPHLGLSRLYNEQFF	TRBJ2-1	-	TRBV6-2/TRBV6-3	many
CASYPGTTGELFF	TRBJ2-2	-	TRBV28	many
CASSLIGTTPRYTF	TRBJ1-2	-	TRBV12-3/TRBV12-4	few
CASNIDREDRYEQYF	TRBJ2-7	TRBD1	TRBV6-1	-
CASSYLPVREGRVNIQYF	TRBJ2-4	TRBD2	TRBV28	many